This is a list of T cell receptor beta chains from one sample in a study of post-analysis software for immune sequencing data. TCRdb reanalysed the PCR reads using MiXCR and keeps one entry per CDR3 protein. The profile shows about 820,000 distinct CDR3 sequences, 53% of them singletons. The sample consisted of blood. Every receptor here comes from a girl aged 10 to 17 with multiple sclerosis. Each CDR3 is given with its conserved first and last residue. Fields, in order: D gene, J gene, clone size, V gene, CDR3 protein, CDR3 DNA. The D gene is left open where the match is weak. The size field is filled for only some rows; it gives once, few, many or a size class.

TRBD1	TRBJ2-1	few	TRBV2	CAAGQGSYNEQFF	TGTGCCGCGGGACAGGGATCCTACAATGAGCAGTTCTTC
NA	TRBJ2-5	NA	TRBV5-1	CASSLVGTIQETQYF	TGCGCCAGCAGCTTGGTCGGGACCATCCAAGAGACCCAGTACTTC
NA	TRBJ2-7	NA	TRBV2	CASSDAGRLSYEQYF	TGTGCCAGCAGTGATGCGGGAAGACTCTCCTACGAGCAGTACTTC
NA	TRBJ2-5	NA	TRBV10-3	CAISEELARLRETQYF	TGTGCCATCAGTGAGGAGCTAGCGCGCCTGCGGGAGACCCAGTACTTC
TRBD2	TRBJ2-7	few	TRBV5-1	CASSFGAGGFHEQYF	TGCGCCAGCAGCTTTGGAGCGGGAGGGTTCCACGAGCAGTACTTC
NA	TRBJ1-4	NA	TRBV20-1	CSARGLIEKLFF	TGCAGTGCTAGGGGGTTGATTGAAAAACTGTTTTTT
TRBD2	TRBJ2-1	few	TRBV7-8	CASSLQREASYNEQFF	TGTGCCAGCAGCTTACAACGGGAGGCCTCCTACAATGAGCAGTTCTTC
NA	TRBJ2-4	NA	TRBV4-1	CASSQPAGALGGEQYF	TGCGCCAGCAGCCAGCCGGCAGGGGCGCTGGGGGGAGAGCAGTACTTC
NA	TRBJ2-7	few	TRBV6-6	CAGGRMGSSYEQYF	TGTGCCGGCGGCAGGATGGGGTCCTCCTACGAGCAGTACTTC
TRBD1	TRBJ2-5	NA	TRBV20-1	CSATGTGGETQYF	TGCAGTGCTACCGGGACAGGGGGAGAGACCCAGTACTTC
NA	TRBJ2-2	NA	TRBV27	CASGLRANTGELFF	TGTGCCAGCGGACTACGAGCGAACACCGGGGAGCTGTTTTTT
NA	TRBJ2-4	few	TRBV20-1	CSARGLAAKNIQYF	TGCAGTGCTAGAGGGCTAGCCGCCAAAAACATTCAGTACTTC
NA	TRBJ1-5	few	TRBV3-1	CASSQEYGNQPQHF	TGTGCCAGCAGCCAAGAATATGGAAATCAGCCCCAGCATTTT
TRBD1	TRBJ2-5	few	TRBV5-1	CASSLNQGEETQYF	TGCGCCAGCAGCTTGAACCAGGGGGAAGAGACCCAGTACTTC
TRBD1	TRBJ1-2	few	TRBV11-2	CASSSMDRAGYGYTF	TGTGCCAGCAGCTCCATGGACAGGGCGGGCTATGGCTACACCTTC
TRBD2	TRBJ2-1	NA	TRBV19	CASSTGTSGGHRQFF	TGTGCCAGTAGTACCGGGACTAGCGGGGGTCATCGGCAGTTCTTC
TRBD1	TRBJ1-2	NA	TRBV9	CASSVDSGGVGYTF	TGTGCCAGCAGCGTAGATTCAGGGGGTGTTGGCTACACCTTC
TRBD2	TRBJ2-7	few	TRBV12-3/TRBV12-4	CASSARTSGEIEQYF	TGTGCCAGCAGCGCCCGGACTAGCGGAGAAATTGAGCAGTACTTC
TRBD1	TRBJ2-6	NA	TRBV5-1	CASETGAGANVLTF	TGCGCCAGCGAGACAGGGGCTGGGGCCAACGTCCTGACTTTC
NA	TRBJ1-4	NA	TRBV20-1	CSARVGSGTGGLVFF	NA
NA	TRBJ1-2	NA	TRBV20-1	CSARVRGRQDSTYGYTF	TGCAGTGCTAGGGTCCGGGGACGGCAAGACTCTACCTATGGCTACACCTTC
TRBD2	TRBJ2-1	NA	TRBV11-2	CASSSSFRSLAGDFYNEQFF	TGTGCCAGCAGCTCAAGCTTTAGGAGCCTAGCGGGAGACTTCTACAATGAGCAGTTCTTC
TRBD2	TRBJ2-5	NA	TRBV7-2	CASSRTLLAGVEQYF	TGTGCCAGCAGCCGGACCTTGCTAGCGGGGGTTGAGCAGTACTTC
TRBD1	TRBJ2-7	few	TRBV20-1	CSARTGATYEQYF	TGCAGTGCACGGACAGGGGCGACCTACGAGCAGTACTTC
NA	TRBJ2-1	NA	TRBV29-1	CSVVPGQRIGDEQFF	TGCAGCGTCGTTCCCGGACAGCGGATTGGGGATGAGCAGTTCTTC
NA	TRBJ2-5	few	TRBV20-1	CSARDLWASAQETQYF	TGCAGTGCTAGAGATCTGTGGGCTAGCGCCCAAGAGACCCAGTACTTC
NA	TRBJ2-1	once	TRBV12-3/TRBV12-4	CASIDTAGNEQFF	TGTGCCAGCATCGACACGGCGGGGAATGAGCAGTTCTTC
TRBD2	TRBJ2-1	NA	TRBV14	CASSLILADPWDEQFF	TGTGCCAGCAGCTTAATTCTAGCGGATCCTTGGGATGAGCAGTTCTTC
NA	TRBJ2-3	NA	TRBV20-1	CSAPGRGTDTQYF	TGCAGTGCCCCGGGCAGGGGAACAGATACGCAGTATTTT
TRBD2	TRBJ2-3	NA	TRBV20-1	CSAPPGPSGGSTDTQYF	TGCAGTGCCCCCCCCGGGCCTAGCGGGGGTAGCACAGATACGCAGTATTTT
TRBD1	TRBJ1-1	few	TRBV29-1	CSVERRGQVEAFF	TGCAGCGTTGAAAGGAGGGGACAGGTTGAAGCTTTCTTT
TRBD1	TRBJ2-7	NA	TRBV5-1	CASSLAGTGGSAWYEQYF	TGCGCCAGCAGCTTAGCCGGGACAGGGGGCTCCGCTTGGTACGAGCAGTACTTC
TRBD2	TRBJ2-7	NA	TRBV7-8	CASTGTSGAYEQYF	TGTGCCAGCACCGGGACTAGCGGTGCCTACGAGCAGTACTTC
NA	TRBJ2-7	NA	TRBV5-1	CASSRDTPSLEQYF	TGCGCCAGCAGCCGGGATACACCTTCCCTCGAGCAGTACTTC
TRBD1	TRBJ2-7	NA	TRBV7-2	CAGSSTGYEQYF	TGTGCCGGCAGCTCGACAGGGTACGAGCAGTACTTC
NA	TRBJ1-1	few	TRBV29-1	CSVNQGPEAFF	TGCAGCGTAAATCAGGGACCTGAAGCTTTCTTT
TRBD1	TRBJ2-7	NA	TRBV25-1	CASSATGNTYEQYF	TGTGCCAGCAGTGCGACAGGGAATACCTACGAGCAGTACTTC